This T cell receptor beta chain came from a study of CD8 T cells in Susac syndrome. RNA, at about 0.45 to 1 ug, was reverse transcribed with random hexamers. immunoSEQ multiplex PCR amplified TCR beta CDR3 across 54 Vbeta, 13 Jbeta. TCRdb fed the immunoSEQ multiplex PCR reads into MiXCR, producing one record per CDR3 protein. This sample has 150,000 to 200,000 distinct CDR3 sequences, with about 95% found just once. Concerning this clonotype itself: Antigen: not known.

Study-level findings and limits: The authors acknowledged that their TCR sequencing and HLA analysis involved a relatively small number of individuals.

TCR beta sequencing covered blood CD8+ and CD4+ T cells. The control participants were healthy donors, and these controls were matched with respect to both age and sex. The sample was CD4+ T cells from PBMCs. This TCR was recovered from a human donor in good health.

CDR3 loop: CATQAGGTYEQYF. For the CDR3, the DNA is TGTGCCACCCAAGCGGGAGGAACCTACGAGCAGTACTTC. The chain joins TRBV6-2 or TRBV6-3 to TRBJ2-7; 9 bases are shared with TRBD2. Germline V gives CDR1 MNHEY, CDR2 SVGEGT. With V trimmed by 10 bases and J by 2 bases, 6 bases remained unmatched. CDR3 size: 13 residues.